Below are 3 T cell receptor beta chains sequenced from a single sample in a study of OX40 agonist ivuxolimab in advanced cancers. Using immunoSEQ multiplex PCR, the repertoire was profiled, and TCRdb retains in-frame clones only, with some absent. Altogether 75,000 to 100,000 clones are present, approximately 80% being singletons, with the ten largest covering 4.5% to 6%. The sample was CD4+ or CD8+ T cells sorted from blood, taken in a trial of the OX40 agonist ivuxolimab. These TCRs come from an adult with an advanced solid tumor such as melanoma, head and neck, liver or kidney cancer.

This clone was seen a single time. This chain joins TRBV11-2 and TRBJ1-1, with TRBD1 matching 10 bases. Germline values: CDR1 SGHAT, CDR2 FQNNGV. The V gene end was trimmed by 7 bases and the J gene end by 5 bases; junction bases not matched to a gene: 10. CDR3 length: 15 amino acids. CDR3 DNA sequence: TGTGCCAGCACCTCCCCAAGGGACAGGGGAACTGAAGCTTTCTTT. This sequence encodes CASTSPRDRGTEAFF.

Comment on this clone: Other DNA sequences within the sample encode an identical CDR3. This chain joins TRBV18 and TRBJ1-4, with a weak D call TRBD1 (6 bases). V lost 2 bases and J 4 bases, leaving 8 bases between the germline ends. Per germline, CDR1 KGHSH and CDR2 LQKENI. CDR3 length equals 14 residues. The DNA for the CDR3 is TGTGCCAGCTCACCAAACAGGGTTAATGAAAAACTGTTTTTT. Protein: CASSPNRVNEKLFF.

The chain carries TRBV9 and TRBJ2-7; TRBD2 agrees at 8 bases. Per germline, CDR1 SGDLS and CDR2 YYNGEE. V gave up 0 bases and J gave up 3 bases; unmatched junction bases: 2. The CDR3 loop spans 14 amino acids. CDR3 sequence: CASSVALADYEQYF. The DNA for the CDR3 is TGTGCCAGCAGCGTAGCACTAGCGGACTACGAGCAGTACTTC.